The next 16 T cell receptor beta chains were all read from a single sample in a study of Tregs in tolerant kidney transplant recipients. TCRdb's table, derived via immunoSEQ multiplex PCR, lists solely in-frame clones and lacks some. The sample lists some 100,000 clones, roughly nine tenths occurring once. Material for sequencing was CD4+ T cells from blood. Receptors were obtained from a human donor in good health.

The chain employs TRBV27 and TRBJ1-5; no reliable D call. In germline, CDR1 is MNHEY, CDR2 SMNVEV (reference sequence). This CDR3 contains 13 residues. Trimming left V 3 bases short and J 7 bases short, with 10 bases between. As DNA, the CDR3 is TGTGCCAGCAGTTTTCACCCCAGACAGCCCCAGCATTTT. This translates into CASSFHPRQPQHF.

The chain links TRBV27 to TRBJ1-2; a possible D gene is TRBD1 (6 bases). V lost 6 bases and J lost 0, with 14 bases in between. This CDR3 has 15 amino acids. CDR1 is MNHEY and CDR2 is SMNVEV in the germline V gene (reference sequence). CDR3 amino acids: CASSPTAGANYGYTF. DNA for the CDR3: TGTGCCAGCAGCCCCACCGCAGGGGCTAACTATGGCTACACCTTC.

The gene calls are TRBV5-1 and TRBJ2-1; 10 nucleotides align to TRBD1. CDR3 length: 15 amino acids. The V gene's germline CDR1 is SGHRS and CDR2 YFSETQ. Trimming removed 3 bases from V and 7 bases from J; junction bases left unmatched: 7. The CDR3 DNA follows: TGCGCCAGCAGCTCTTCCGGACAGGGGGTGAATGAGCAGTTCTTC. Protein: CASSSSGQGVNEQFF.

V gene TRBV21-1 combines with J gene TRBJ1-2. TRBV21-1 is a listed pseudogene. This CDR3 contains 14 residues. Here the CDR3 reads CASSKGEGIYGYTF. Written as DNA, the CDR3 is TGTGCCAGCAGCAAAGGGGAGGGAATCTATGGCTACACCTTC.

The chain links TRBV21-1 to TRBJ1-5; the table gives TRBD1 as D, unverified against the DNA. TRBV21-1 is a pseudogene segment. There are 18 residues in the CDR3. The CDR3 here is CASSQKTGLRNSNQPQHF. In DNA, the CDR3 is TGTGCCAGCAGCCAGAAGACAGGCTTGAGGAATAGCAATCAGCCCCAGCATTTT.

The V and J genes are TRBV30 and TRBJ2-7; D uncertain. The CDR3 totals 14 residues. Germline V gives CDR1 GTSNPN, CDR2 SVGIG (reference sequence). V was cut by 2 bases and J by 1 base, with 12 bases left in between. CDR3 sequence (DNA): TGTGCCTGGAGTAAGTCACACCAATCCTACGAGCAGTACTTC. It specifies CAWSKSHQSYEQYF.

V is TRBV5-1 and J is TRBJ1-4; D may be TRBD1 (6 bases). The V gene lost 6 bases and the J gene lost 1 base, with 13 bases spanning the gap. CDR3 length: 15 amino acids. Germline lookup yields CDR1 SGHRS and CDR2 YFSETQ. The CDR3, as DNA: TGCGCCAGCACCCTGACAGGTTTAACTAATGAAAAACTGTTTTTT. Its translation: CASTLTGLTNEKLFF.

The chain uses TRBV4-1 and TRBJ1-2; D call uncertain. The CDR3 totals 15 residues. The V and J ends lost 0 bases and 2 bases respectively, with 10 bases between them. Per the germline V gene, CDR1 is MGHRA and CDR2 is YSYEKL. The CDR3 reads CASSQDEAVNYGYTF. In DNA form, the CDR3 reads TGCGCCAGCAGCCAAGATGAGGCGGTGAACTATGGCTACACCTTC.

The rearrangement links TRBV10-3 to TRBJ2-3; 10 bases align to TRBD2. The germline gives CDR1 ENHRY, CDR2 SYGVKD. V gave up 2 bases and J gave up 1 base; unmatched junction bases: 9. This CDR3 has 18 amino acids. The CDR3 here is CAISEGAGGPGGTDTQYF. CDR3 coding DNA: TGTGCCATCAGTGAGGGAGCGGGAGGGCCCGGAGGCACAGATACGCAGTATTTT.

The CDR3 loop reads CASSLGASPYEQYF. DNA for the CDR3: TGCGCCAGCAGCTTGGGTGCCTCCCCCTACGAGCAGTACTTC. The rearrangement joins TRBV5-1 to TRBJ2-7; D not certain. This CDR3 region has 14 residues. Trimming pared 0 bases from V and 2 bases from J, leaving 9 bases between. The germline V gene encodes CDR1 SGHRS and CDR2 YFSETQ. Full variable domain (rest looked up from reference TRBV5-1 and TRBJ2-7): KAGVTQTPRYLIKTRGQQVTLSCSPISGHRSVSWYQQTPGQGLQFLFEYFSETQRNKGNFPGRFSGRQFSNSRSEMNVSTLELGDSALYLCASSLGASPYEQYFGPGTRLTVT.

This chain connects TRBV6-1 to TRBJ2-1, with 9 bases matching TRBD2. The V and J ends lost 8 bases and 4 bases, in that order; junction bases with no gene match: 6. Germline lookup yields CDR1 MNHNS and CDR2 SASEGT. The CDR3 runs 14 residues. The DNA for the CDR3 is TGTGCCAGCGGGTCCCTAGCGGGGTACAATGAGCAGTTCTTC. This gives the protein CASGSLAGYNEQFF.

Only one count was recorded for this clone. V usage is TRBV18 and J usage is TRBJ1-2; possibly TRBD1 for D (5 bases). Germline lookup yields CDR1 KGHSH and CDR2 LQKENI. With 2 bases removed from V and 0 bases from J, the gap between germline ends came to 13 bases. The CDR3 contains 16 residues. This CDR3 reads CASSPTQGWANYGYTF. As DNA, the CDR3 is TGTGCCAGCTCACCAACGCAGGGCTGGGCTAACTATGGCTACACCTTC.

This chain uses TRBV2 with TRBJ2-7; no clear D. Germline V gene sequence: CDR1 SNHLY, CDR2 FYNNEI. This CDR3 spans 14 amino acids. Trimming took 6 bases from V and 0 from J, leaving 12 bases between them. The CDR3 coding sequence is TGTGCCAGCAGCGCGCACGCTAGCTCCTACGAGCAGTACTTC. Protein product: CASSAHASSYEQYF.

This chain joins TRBV29-1 and TRBJ2-7; 11 nucleotides line up with TRBD2. Trimming at V came to 4 bases and at J to 3 bases, leaving 5 bases not matched to a gene. CDR3 length: 14 residues. Germline V gene lookup returns CDR1 SQVTM and CDR2 ANQGSEA. As DNA, the CDR3 is TGCAGCGTTGGCCGGACTAGCGGGTTCTACGAGCAGTACTTC. Its translation: CSVGRTSGFYEQYF.

This chain links TRBV9 with TRBJ2-5; 9 nucleotides align to TRBD2. The germline gives CDR1 SGDLS, CDR2 YYNGEE. The CDR3 has 16 amino acids. The V segment lost 1 base and the J segment 5 bases; nucleotides outside the gene matches: 9. The CDR3 here is CASSVRGSGSFETQYF. CDR3 DNA sequence: TGTGCCAGCAGCGTAAGAGGTAGCGGGAGTTTTGAGACCCAGTACTTC.

This sequence joins TRBV5-1 and TRBJ1-3; D perhaps matches TRBD1 (5 bases). V lost 2 bases, J lost 0 bases, and 9 bases lay in between. Germline lookup yields CDR1 SGHRS and CDR2 YFSETQ. This CDR3 contains 15 residues. The CDR3: CASSLSGTSGNTIYF. The CDR3, as DNA: TGCGCCAGCAGCTTATCCGGGACCTCTGGAAACACCATATATTTT.